This T cell receptor beta chain was captured by sequencing in a study of blood T cell repertoires in COVID-19. Study overall: Acute and convalescent COVID-19 samples came from the United States, Italy and Spain. Sources were T cells, B-cell-depleted T cells, or PBMCs; the material itself was cDNA or gDNA.

Authors' methods: Cell counts per sample came from amplifying reference gene primers. Some clones are missing from TCRdb's copy, which holds only in-frame ones; the method was immunoSEQ multiplex PCR. The V and J calls and clone size are taken from that table; D and trimming were inferred from the DNA. The sample lists just under 65,000 clones, around 73% occurring once. V was clipped by 5 bases and J by 0 bases; unmatched bases: 6. Per germline, CDR1 MNHEY and CDR2 SMNVEV (reference sequence). The CDR3 loop spans 17 amino acids. Seattle patients were enrolled during active infection and followed longitudinally.

The genes are TRBV27 and TRBJ2-2, with 10 positions matching TRBD2. The sequenced sample consisted of peripheral blood. The TCR was taken from a man in his sixties with COVID-19, enrolled during active disease. CDR3 in amino acids: CASSPVAGGANTGELFF. The CDR3 DNA reads as TGTGCCAGCAGTCCAGTAGCGGGGGGTGCGAACACCGGGGAGCTGTTTTTT.